This T cell receptor (beta chain) emerged from a study of blood T cell repertoires in COVID-19. Looking at the study overall: Both acute and convalescent COVID-19 samples were obtained from the United States, Italy and Spain. In each case, the material was cDNA or gDNA derived from T cells, B-cell-depleted T cells, or PBMCs.

The CDR3 spans 13 residues. The J segment lost 6 bases and the V segment lost 7 bases, leaving 8 bases of the junction unmatched. The germline CDR1 and CDR2 sequences are MDHEN and SYDVKM. In the original processing: Reference gene primer amplification gave nucleated cell count estimates. Generated by immunoSEQ multiplex PCR, the TCRdb table keeps only in-frame clones and is missing some. V, J and clone size derive from that table, while D and trimming were established from the DNA sequence. The table includes about 440,000 clones, 87% detected once. The source material was PBMCs or T cells enriched from blood (not recorded which). The rearrangement joins TRBV28 to TRBJ2-7, with 8 nucleotides matching TRBD1. This TCR was recovered from a woman aged 18-30 years with acute COVID-19. CDR3 DNA: TGTGCCAGCATGACAGGGGAAAGGGGCGAGCAGTACTTC. This gives the protein CASMTGERGEQYF.